This TCR beta chain was identified in a study of blood T cell repertoires in COVID-19. Only in-frame clones appear in the TCRdb table, and some are missing; sequencing was by immunoSEQ multiplex PCR. The data show approximately 60,000 clones, 75% to 85% seen once. V was cut by 4 bases and J by 1 base, with 11 bases left in between. The CDR3 is 14 amino acids. Germline CDR1 SGHRS, CDR2 YFSETQ. The specimen sequenced was peripheral blood. The clonotype was recovered from an elderly man with acute or convalescent COVID-19. This chain joins TRBV5-1 and TRBJ1-1; D gene ambiguous. This chain's CDR3 is CASSAGPPNTEAFF. CDR3 nucleotides: TGCGCCAGCAGCGCGGGTCCCCCGAACACTGAAGCTTTCTTT.